Below, 10 T cell receptor beta chains from the same sample are listed, as sequenced in a study of cytomegalovirus exposure and HLA in healthy donors. The PCR contained 60 Vbeta and 13 Jbeta primers. Method: immunoSEQ multiplex PCR; TCRdb's copy keeps in-frame clones and lacks some. The repertoire includes roughly 100,000 clones, roughly 74% of them detected once, and 2% to 2.5% sits in the top ten. Sample: PBMCs. Every receptor here comes from a middle-aged man in good health and CMV-seronegative.

The chain links TRBV5-4 to TRBJ2-5; a possible D gene is TRBD2 (5 bases). CDR3 length equals 14 residues. V dropped 4 bases and J dropped 1 base, with 11 bases sitting between them. Looked up from germline, CDR1 is SGHNT and CDR2 is YYREEE (reference sequence). CDR3 sequence (DNA): TGTGCCAGCAGCCCGGGGAGTAGCCAAGAGACCCAGTACTTC. Translated: CASSPGSSQETQYF.

The chain recombines TRBV5-4 with TRBJ1-1; 9 bases map to TRBD1. The CDR3 loop spans 14 amino acids. Per the germline V gene, CDR1 is SGHNT and CDR2 is YYREEE (reference sequence). V shed 2 bases and J 8 bases; nucleotides not matched to a gene: 7. The CDR3 protein is CASSLGTGRGEAFF. In nucleotides, the CDR3 is TGTGCCAGCAGCTTAGGGACAGGGCGAGGGGAAGCTTTCTTT. Based on the CDR3 plus reference TRBV5-4 and TRBJ1-1, the full variable domain is ETGVTQSPTHLIKTRGQQVTLRCSSQSGHNTVSWYQQALGQGPQFIFQYYREEENGRGNFPPRFSGLQFPNYSSELNVNALELDDSALYLCASSLGTGRGEAFFGQGTRLTVV.

The chain is built from TRBV5-1 and TRBJ1-6; the D gene is possibly TRBD1 (6 bases). CDR3 length: 15 amino acids. Looked up from germline, CDR1 is SGHRS and CDR2 is YFSETQ. V lost 3 bases and J lost 7, with 14 bases in between. The chain's CDR3 is CASSWTGTTNSPLHF. In nucleotides, the CDR3 is TGCGCCAGCAGCTGGACCGGGACAACCAATTCACCCCTCCACTTT.

This chain links TRBV19 with TRBJ1-5; TRBD1 matches 9 bases. V was clipped by 8 bases and J by 6 bases; unmatched bases: 5. Per the germline V gene, CDR1 is LNHDA and CDR2 is SQIVND (reference sequence). CDR3 length: 13 amino acids. The CDR3 loop is CASGQGFGQPQHF. The CDR3 region has the DNA TGTGCCAGTGGACAGGGGTTCGGTCAGCCCCAGCATTTT.

The rearrangement uses TRBV5-6 and TRBJ1-6, with D possibly matching TRBD1 (5 bases). Between the trimmed V and J ends, which lost 4 bases and 10 bases, there was a span of 15 bases. Germline V gives CDR1 SGHDT, CDR2 YYEEEE. The CDR3 loop spans 14 amino acids. The CDR3 spells CASSVDRSTSPLHF. In nucleotides, the CDR3 is TGTGCCAGCAGCGTTGACAGATCGACATCACCCCTCCACTTT.

As regards this clone: At one of its ends the junction is not consistent with the germline gene, which may arise from a read error. V gene TRBV7-9 combines with J gene TRBJ1-2, with D possibly matching TRBD1 (6 bases). Germline CDR1 SEHNR, CDR2 FQNEAQ (reference sequence). This CDR3 has 12 residues. CDR3 bases: TGTGCCAGCAGCTTCCGGGACAAGGCTTACGCCTTC. Translation: CASSFRDKAYAF.

This chain links TRBV6-5 with TRBJ1-6, with D possibly TRBD1 on 5 matching bases. V gave up 6 bases and J gave up 1 base, with 10 bases separating them. The CDR3 contains 15 residues. Germline CDR1 is MNHEY and CDR2 is SVGAGI. The CDR3 nucleotides are TGTGCCAGCAGCATTAAGGGGTCCTATAATTCACCCCTCCACTTT. Encoded protein: CASSIKGSYNSPLHF.

The table lists this clone with a few counts. This chain links TRBV11-3 with TRBJ2-3; D ambiguous. This CDR3 contains 15 residues. Trimming shortened V by 5 bases and J by 2 bases, and 14 bases separated the two germline ends. Germline assignment: CDR1 SGHNT and CDR2 YENEEA. Here the CDR3 reads CASSLGEYVTDTQYF. The CDR3 nucleotides are TGTGCCAGCAGCCTCGGTGAGTATGTCACAGATACGCAGTATTTT. Variable domain in full (rest from reference TRBV11-3 and TRBJ2-3): EAGVVQSPRYKIIEKKQPVAFWCNPISGHNTLYWYLQNLGQGPELLIRYENEEAVDDSQLPKDRFSAERLKGVDSTLKIQPAELGDSAVYLCASSLGEYVTDTQYFGPGTRLTVL.

The V gene is TRBV23-1, the J gene TRBJ1-5; D not certain. TRBV23-1 is an ORF, with its function uncertain. Deletions cut 8 bases from V and 5 bases from J, with 10 bases between. The CDR3 has 12 residues. CDR3 sequence reads: CASPPPYQPQHF. CDR3 bases: TGCGCCAGCCCTCCCCCCTATCAGCCCCAGCATTTT.

The gene calls are TRBV1 and TRBJ1-1; TRBD1, the table's D call, lacks a check against the DNA. TRBV1 is given as a pseudogene. The CDR3 is 14 residues long. The CDR3 loop reads CTSNTQGVDTGAFF. CDR3 sequence (DNA): TGCACCAGCAACACTCAGGGGGTCGATACTGGAGCTTTCTTT.